Given below is one TCR beta chain in context. Authors' data handling: The assay estimated nucleated cells by amplifying reference gene primers. TCRdb keeps only in-frame clones here, not all; method: immunoSEQ multiplex PCR. V and J calls plus clone size are reproduced from that table; the DNA served to infer D and trimming. The sample yields more than 250,000 clones, around 90% seen once. The entry originates in a study of blood T cell repertoires in COVID-19. The wider study: Nucleic acid was either cDNA or gDNA, and it came from T cells, B-cell-depleted T cells, or PBMCs.

Enrolled through a virtual design, the participants were between roughly 18 and 90 years of age and came from under 30 US areas. Grouping used clinical history reported by participants in a survey and questionnaire. Germline V gives CDR1 MNHNS, CDR2 SASEGT. This CDR3 has 15 amino acids. Losses at the gene ends were 1 base for V and 4 bases for J; bases not matched to a gene: 5. This clonotype was sampled from a woman in her thirties who had recovered from COVID-19. The genes are TRBV6-1 and TRBJ1-2; 8 bases are shared with TRBD1. Sample: PBMCs or T cells enriched from blood (not recorded which). Written as DNA, the CDR3 is TGTGCCAGCAGTGAAGGGCAGGGGGCGGGCTATGGCTACACCTTC. Amino acids: CASSEGQGAGYGYTF.